The 18 T cell receptor beta chains reported below all come from one sample, sequenced in a study of read filtering for tumor transcriptome and immune sequencing. From roughly 0.4 ug of RNA, a library with molecular barcoded alpha/delta and beta/gamma adaptors was made. TCRdb re-derived calls from the reads in MiXCR, one entry per CDR3 protein. This sample carries 94,000 or so distinct CDR3 sequences, roughly an eighth of them seen once, and the ten largest clones take approximately 15%. Sequenced sample: a population of CD138-negative cells sorted from bone marrow. The receptors stem from a donor at least 40 years old with multiple myeloma.

The gene calls are TRBV7-3 and TRBJ2-2; D is undetermined. The CDR3 is 12 residues long. Germline loops: CDR1 SGHTA, CDR2 FQGTGA. V was trimmed by 7 bases and J by 7 bases, leaving 10 bases between them. The CDR3 protein is CASIFMGGELFF. The CDR3 coding sequence is TGTGCCAGCATTTTTATGGGCGGGGAGCTGTTTTTT.

This clonotype was seen more than once but under ten times. CDR3 sequence reads: CASSRGVLLSEAFF. DNA for the CDR3: TGTGCCAGCAGCCGTGGGGTGCTCCTCTCTGAAGCTTTCTTT. The chain joins TRBV3-1 to TRBJ1-1; D call uncertain. Germline V gene lookup returns CDR1 LGHDT and CDR2 YNNKEL (reference sequence). V shed 4 bases and J shed 6 bases, with 15 bases lying between them. The CDR3 consists of 14 residues.

In its sample, this clonotype was seen many times. The gene calls are TRBV30 and TRBJ2-1; no clear D. V was clipped by 5 bases and J by 4 bases, with 12 bases between them. The V gene's germline CDR1 is GTSNPN and CDR2 SVGIG (reference sequence). The CDR3 is 13 residues long. DNA for the CDR3: TGTGCCTGGTCTAGGGCGGAATACAATGAGCAGTTCTTC. This translates into CAWSRAEYNEQFF.

This clonotype has ten or more counts. The rearrangement uses TRBV18 and TRBJ2-7; 7 bases line up with TRBD1. CDR1 and CDR2 (germline): KGHSH, LQKENI. The V segment lost 3 bases and the J segment 1 base; nucleotides outside the gene matches: 3. CDR3 length equals 14 residues. CDR3 loop: CASSPGTESYEQYF. The DNA of the CDR3 is TGTGCCAGCTCACCCGGGACAGAGTCCTACGAGCAGTACTTC.

At least ten counts were recorded for this clonotype. The CDR3 bases are TGTGCCAGCAGTTTATACGTCGGGAGCACAGATACGCAGTATTTT. This gives the protein CASSLYVGSTDTQYF. V is TRBV28 and J is TRBJ2-3, with D uncertain. The CDR3 runs 15 residues. Trimming stripped 1 base from V and 0 bases from J, with 8 bases between. CDR1 and CDR2 from the germline V gene are MDHEN and SYDVKM.

There are a few counts of this clonotype. V gene TRBV7-8 combines with J gene TRBJ2-7; TRBD2 agrees at 7 bases. Germline V lookup: CDR1 SGHVS, CDR2 FQNEAQ. There are 13 residues in the CDR3. V was pared by 1 base and J by 9 bases, with 6 bases of the junction left unmatched. CDR3: CASSLGTSVGQYF. CDR3 DNA: TGTGCCAGCAGCTTAGGCACTAGCGTGGGGCAGTACTTC.

The rearrangement links TRBV19 to TRBJ2-2; 8 nucleotides agree with TRBD1. This CDR3 spans 15 amino acids. V lost 9 bases, J lost 0 bases, and 6 bases stayed unmatched. Germline loops: CDR1 LNHDA, CDR2 SQIVND (reference sequence). DNA for the CDR3: TGTGCCAGCTCCGGGACAGGCGCGAACACCGGGGAGCTGTTTTTT. This translates into CASSGTGANTGELFF.

This clonotype appeared many times. The gene calls are TRBV18 and TRBJ2-1; TRBD2 aligns across 10 bases. Germline V lookup: CDR1 KGHSH, CDR2 LQKENI. The CDR3 is made up of 15 amino acids. Trimming took 1 base from V and 4 from J; bases not matched to a gene: 1. The CDR3 protein is CASSPLSGRYNEQFF. The CDR3 DNA reads TGTGCCAGCTCACCACTTAGCGGGAGGTACAATGAGCAGTTCTTC.

This clonotype came up many times. This chain links TRBV7-9 with TRBJ2-7, with 7 bases fitting TRBD1. The CDR3 is 15 residues long. CDR1 is SEHNR, CDR2 FQNEAQ, per germline (reference sequence). V was pared by 2 bases and J by 5 bases, with 9 bases of the junction left unmatched. In DNA, the CDR3 is TGTGCCAGCAGCTTACACAGGGGAATAGTCGACGAGCAGTACTTC. It is translated as CASSLHRGIVDEQYF.

This clonotype was seen more than once but under ten times. A much larger clone sits a single nucleotide away, making a read error possible. The conserved phenylalanine or tryptophan is not found at the CDR3 terminus, so this likely reflects a read error. The V gene is TRBV19, the J gene TRBJ2-1, with TRBD1 identical over 7 bases. Germline CDR1 LNHDA, CDR2 SQIVND (reference sequence). V lost 3 bases and J lost 5; bases outside the gene matches: 10. The CDR3 is 16 amino acids. CDR3 region: CASSMGRGRYDNEQFL. CDR3 in DNA: TGTGCCAGTAGTATGGGTAGGGGGCGATACGACAATGAGCAGTTCCTC.

This clonotype has a count of ten or more. The V gene is TRBV6-5, the J gene TRBJ2-1; D gene unclear. Germline V gene data show CDR1 as MNHEY and CDR2 as SVGAGI. The ends were cut back, 5 bases at V and 2 bases at J, with 13 bases in the middle. The CDR3 has 15 residues. The CDR3 reads CASSLDQPTYNEQFF. CDR3 nucleotides: TGTGCCAGCAGTCTGGACCAGCCTACCTACAATGAGCAGTTCTTC.

About this clonotype: A read error likely explains this, since a far larger clone differs by one base. The chain employs TRBV12-3 or TRBV12-4 and TRBJ2-7; TRBD1 aligns across 9 bases. V shed 6 bases, J shed 6 bases, and the junction held 9 bases outside the gene matches. This CDR3 has 14 residues. The CDR3 region has the DNA TGTGCCAGCAGCTCCGGGACAGGGAACCGCGAGCAGTACTTC. Translation: CASSSGTGNREQYF.

This clonotype was observed at least ten times. V is TRBV19 and J is TRBJ1-5, with TRBD1 matching over 7 bases. The CDR3 spans 15 residues. V shed 4 bases, J shed 3 bases, and the junction held 6 bases outside the gene matches. Per the germline V gene, CDR1 is LNHDA and CDR2 is SQIVND (reference sequence). The CDR3 DNA reads as TGTGCCAGTAGTAACGGACAGGTCTTCAATCAGCCCCAGCATTTT. Its protein is CASSNGQVFNQPQHF.

This clonotype has just a few counts. Possible read error: a much larger clone is one base away. The rearrangement joins TRBV5-1 to TRBJ2-3, with D hard to call. This CDR3 region has 14 residues. V was shortened by 0 bases and J by 4 bases, with 9 bases between the two germline ends. CDR1 and CDR2 (germline): SGHRS, YFSETQ. The CDR3 is CASSLGFAADTQYF. The DNA for the CDR3 is TGCGCCAGCAGCTTGGGGTTCGCGGCAGATACGCAGTATTTT.

This clonotype was counted ten times or more. The V and J genes are TRBV6-5 and TRBJ2-7, with 9 nucleotides matching TRBD1. V shed 8 bases and J 6 bases; nucleotides not matched to a gene: 8. The germline CDR1 and CDR2 sequences are MNHEY and SVGAGI. The CDR3 loop spans 13 amino acids. CDR3 in DNA: TGTGCCAGCTCTGGACAGGGGATAGGCGAGCAGTACTTC. It specifies CASSGQGIGEQYF.

This clonotype has ten or more counts. The J gene is TRBJ2-3, the V gene TRBV5-4; tentative D call: TRBD1 (6 bases). Germline CDR1 reads SGHNT; CDR2 reads YYREEE (reference sequence). The CDR3 covers 15 residues. V lost 2 bases to trimming and J lost 6 bases, with 16 bases between them. The CDR3 sequence is CASSFGQTNKDTQYF. The CDR3 DNA reads as TGTGCCAGCAGCTTCGGACAGACGAATAAGGATACGCAGTATTTT.

Ten or more counts support this clonotype. J is TRBJ2-3 and V is TRBV20-1; a possible D gene is TRBD2 (6 bases). This CDR3 has 14 residues. The V and J ends lost 0 bases and 3 bases respectively, with 10 bases between them. CDR1 DFQATT and CDR2 SNEGSKA come from the germline V gene (reference sequence). The CDR3 DNA reads TGCAGTGCTAGAGAACCCGGGGGAACAGATACGCAGTATTTT. Translation: CSAREPGGTDTQYF.

Ten or more counts support this clonotype. The gene calls are TRBV5-1 and TRBJ2-3, with TRBD1 matching 8 bases. V dropped 0 bases and J dropped 5; count of bases not matched to a gene: 8. CDR3 length equals 16 residues. Germline V gene lookup returns CDR1 SGHRS and CDR2 YFSETQ. CDR3 amino acids: CASSLGDRGYGDTQYF. The CDR3 DNA sequence: TGCGCCAGCAGCTTGGGCGACAGGGGTTATGGAGATACGCAGTATTTT.